This TCR beta chain was observed in a study of cytomegalovirus exposure and HLA in healthy donors. Germline V gene sequence: CDR1 MNHNS, CDR2 SASEGT. The length of the CDR3 is 15 residues. Trimming cost V 7 bases and J 0 bases, with 16 bases left between them. PCR primers comprised 60 Vbeta and 13 Jbeta primers. TCRdb keeps only in-frame clones here, not all; method: immunoSEQ multiplex PCR. Of around 77,000 clones listed, approximately 78% are singletons. The origin of this receptor is a middle-aged man in good health and CMV-seronegative. The chain couples TRBV6-1 to TRBJ2-7, with a tentative D call TRBD1 (5 bases). Input material: PBMCs. CDR3 sequence: CASTDGGASSYEQYF. The CDR3 nucleotides read TGTGCCAGCACCGACGGTGGGGCGAGCTCCTACGAGCAGTACTTC.